The clone carrying this TCR beta chain appeared many times. No antigen is known for it. This sample was taken from a study of early T cells in non-severe SARS-CoV-2 infection. About the research overall: From unsorted whole blood, bulk RNA was sequenced, and the chains remained unpaired. Whole-study findings and limits: VDJdb matching skewed toward anti-spike CD8 responses, missing private and CD4 specificities.

Unique molecular identifiers (one per individual cDNA molecule) were attached. TCRdb reanalysed the 5' RACE reads using MiXCR and keeps one entry per CDR3 protein. Of around 77,000 distinct CDR3 sequences in the sample, 5% were seen once. V lost 5 bases and J lost 6; bases outside the gene matches: 12. This CDR3 is built from 15 residues. The receptor was derived from an adult who was a healthcare worker with PCR-confirmed SARS-CoV-2 infection or an uninfected control (not recorded which). The V gene is TRBV12-3 or TRBV12-4, the J gene TRBJ1-2; 7 positions agree with TRBD1. The sequencing here drew on whole blood, taken at baseline. CDR3 amino acids: CASSLNRGVSDGYTF. CDR3 coding DNA: TGTGCCAGCAGTCTCAACAGGGGAGTCTCGGATGGCTACACCTTC.